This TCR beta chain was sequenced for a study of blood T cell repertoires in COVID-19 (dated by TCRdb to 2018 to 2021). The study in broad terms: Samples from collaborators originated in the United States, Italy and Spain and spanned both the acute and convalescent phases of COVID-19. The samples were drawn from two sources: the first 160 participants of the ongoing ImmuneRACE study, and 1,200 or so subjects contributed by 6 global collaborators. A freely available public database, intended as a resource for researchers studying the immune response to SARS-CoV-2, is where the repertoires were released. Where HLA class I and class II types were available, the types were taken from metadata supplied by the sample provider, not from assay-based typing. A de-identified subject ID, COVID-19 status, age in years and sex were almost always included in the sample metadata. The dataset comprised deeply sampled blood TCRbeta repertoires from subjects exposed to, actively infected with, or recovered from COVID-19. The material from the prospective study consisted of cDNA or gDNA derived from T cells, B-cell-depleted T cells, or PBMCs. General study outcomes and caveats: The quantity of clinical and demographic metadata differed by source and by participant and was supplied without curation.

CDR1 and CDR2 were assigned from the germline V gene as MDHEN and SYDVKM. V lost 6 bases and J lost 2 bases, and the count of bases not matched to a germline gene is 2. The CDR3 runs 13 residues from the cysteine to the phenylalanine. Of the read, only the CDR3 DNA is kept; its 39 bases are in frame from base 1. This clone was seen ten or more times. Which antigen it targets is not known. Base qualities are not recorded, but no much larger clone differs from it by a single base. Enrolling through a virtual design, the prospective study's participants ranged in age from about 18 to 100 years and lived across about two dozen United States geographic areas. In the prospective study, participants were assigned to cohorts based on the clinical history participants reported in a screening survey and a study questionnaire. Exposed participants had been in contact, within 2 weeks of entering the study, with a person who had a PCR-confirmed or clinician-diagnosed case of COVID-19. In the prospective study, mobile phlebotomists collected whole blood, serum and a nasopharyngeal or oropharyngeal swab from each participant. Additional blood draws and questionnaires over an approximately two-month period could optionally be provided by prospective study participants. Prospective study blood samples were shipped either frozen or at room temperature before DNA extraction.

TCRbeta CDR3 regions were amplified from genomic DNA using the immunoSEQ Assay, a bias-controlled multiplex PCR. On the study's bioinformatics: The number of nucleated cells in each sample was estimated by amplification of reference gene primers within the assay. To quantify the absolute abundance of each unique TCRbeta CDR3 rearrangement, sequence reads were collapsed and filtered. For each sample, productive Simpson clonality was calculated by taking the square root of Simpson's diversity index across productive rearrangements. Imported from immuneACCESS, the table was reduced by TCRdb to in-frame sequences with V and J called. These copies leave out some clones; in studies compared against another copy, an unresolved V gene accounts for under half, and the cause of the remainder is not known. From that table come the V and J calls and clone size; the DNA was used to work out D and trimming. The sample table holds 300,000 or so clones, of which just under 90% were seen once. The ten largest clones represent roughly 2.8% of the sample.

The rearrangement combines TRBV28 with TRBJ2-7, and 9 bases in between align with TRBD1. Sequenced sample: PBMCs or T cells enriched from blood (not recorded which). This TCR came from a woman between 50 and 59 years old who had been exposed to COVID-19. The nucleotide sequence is TGTGCCAGCAGGGGGACAGGGACCTACGAGCAGTACTTC. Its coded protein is CASRGTGTYEQYF.